The 3 T cell receptor beta chains presented below share a single source sample, sequenced in a study of blood T cells in healthy people across ages. For the second PCR, which ran for roughly 6 to 12 cycles, a sample-barcoded 5' primer and a J-beta primer mix were used. TCRdb reprocessed the 5' RACE reads with MiXCR, giving one entry per CDR3 protein. The table has 600,000 or so distinct CDR3 sequences, about 30% seen once. The specimen sequenced was blood. These receptors were taken from a woman older than 75 in good health.

This clonotype was counted many times. The genes are TRBV9 and TRBJ2-3; D possibly uses TRBD1 or TRBD2 (5 bases each). V lost 5 bases and J lost 4, with 14 bases in between. Germline CDR1 SGDLS, CDR2 YYNGEE. CDR3 length equals 14 residues. In DNA form, the CDR3 reads TGTGCCAGCAGTCTCGAGGGGTCGGCAGATACGCAGTATTTT. It yields the protein CASSLEGSADTQYF.

V gene TRBV12-3 or TRBV12-4 combines with J gene TRBJ1-1; no reliable D call. The CDR3 is 12 residues long. V was trimmed by 3 bases and J by 4 bases, leaving 6 bases between them. CDR3 in DNA: TGTGCCAGCAGTTTTAGGAGCACTGAAGCTTTCTTT. It is translated as CASSFRSTEAFF.

This clonotype is a singleton in its sample. At one end, the junction sequence differs from germline, possibly due to a read error. The chain couples TRBV2 to TRBJ1-4; D gene uncertain. CDR3 length: 15 residues. Per the germline V gene, CDR1 is SNHLY and CDR2 is FYNNEI. As DNA, the CDR3 is TGTACCAGCAGTGAAGCAGCGGGAGTGGGGGAAAAACTGTTTTTT. Its translation: CTSSEAAGVGEKLFF.